One sample yielded the 5 T cell receptor beta chains listed below, sequenced in a study of blood T cell repertoires in COVID-19. Sequencing used immunoSEQ multiplex PCR; TCRdb keeps in-frame clones, though not all of them. Altogether 400,000 to 450,000 clones are present, 90% being singletons, with the ten largest covering around 0.6%. The sample was PBMCs or T cells enriched from blood (not recorded which). These receptors were taken from a young man who had recovered from COVID-19.

J is TRBJ1-6 and V is TRBV6-5; D unclear. Germline CDR1 MNHEY, CDR2 SVGAGI. V dropped 9 bases and J dropped 9 bases, with 9 bases sitting between them. The CDR3 has 11 residues. The CDR3 DNA reads TGTGCCAGTCTAGCGGGTTCACCCCTCCACTTT. Protein product: CASLAGSPLHF.

The V and J genes are TRBV28 and TRBJ2-1, with 13 bases matching TRBD2. The CDR3 length is 20 residues. The trim removed 6 bases at V and 4 bases at J, leaving 18 bases unmatched. Germline values: CDR1 MDHEN, CDR2 SYDVKM. The CDR3 protein is CASSSVPGLAGLARYNEQFF. The CDR3, as DNA: TGTGCCAGCAGCTCCGTCCCGGGACTAGCGGGATTGGCCCGGTACAATGAGCAGTTCTTC.

This chain joins TRBV5-1 and TRBJ2-1; 10 bases match TRBD2. The J segment lost 1 base and the V segment lost 0 bases, leaving 7 bases of the junction unmatched. Germline CDR1 SGHRS, CDR2 YFSETQ. The CDR3 is made up of 18 amino acids. CDR3 region: CASSLVGTSGVSYNEQFF. CDR3 in DNA: TGCGCCAGCAGCTTGGTCGGAACTAGCGGGGTTTCCTACAATGAGCAGTTCTTC.

This chain links TRBV7-3 with TRBJ2-2, with 11 positions matching TRBD1. Germline V gives CDR1 SGHTA, CDR2 FQGTGA. V shed 5 bases, J shed 2 bases, and the junction held 7 bases outside the gene matches. This CDR3 region has 17 residues. The CDR3 reads CASSRPRTGGNTGELFF. CDR3 bases: TGTGCCAGCAGCCGTCCTCGGACAGGGGGCAACACCGGGGAGCTGTTTTTT.

CDR3 sequence: CASSHGQGVTDTQYF. In DNA form, the CDR3 reads TGTGCCAGCAGCCACGGACAGGGGGTCACAGATACGCAGTATTTT. The rearrangement links TRBV5-4 to TRBJ2-3; TRBD1 matches at 10 bases. This CDR3 contains 15 residues. Trimming took 4 bases from V and 2 from J; bases not matched to a gene: 4. In germline, CDR1 is SGHNT, CDR2 YYREEE (reference sequence).